These T cell receptor beta chains were read from a single sample in a study of T-cell memory formation after mild COVID-19. TCRdb called the 5' RACE reads again in MiXCR, with one record for every CDR3 protein. The repertoire holds about 250,000 distinct CDR3 sequences, with more than 15% as singletons. Input material: PBMCs or a T cell subset sorted from them (not recorded which). Every receptor here comes from a man between 18 and 35 years old who had mild COVID-19 (a few samples of this study predate the infection). Cell type and time point are not known. CDR3s include the opening cysteine and the closing phenylalanine or tryptophan. D genes are given only for firm matches. Part of the rows lack a size; the others show once, few, many or a class for expanded clones.

length	V	size	J	D	CDR3	DNA
14	TRBV7-6	few	TRBJ1-1	NA	CASSLIGPATEAFF	TGTGCCAGCAGCCTCATAGGACCAGCCACTGAAGCTTTCTTT
16	TRBV20-1	NA	TRBJ2-7	TRBD1	CSARELGTGVWYEQYF	TGCAGTGCTAGAGAACTAGGTACAGGGGTTTGGTACGAGCAGTACTTC
17	TRBV4-3	many	TRBJ2-3	NA	CASSQDWSTGSTDTQYF	TGCGCCAGCAGCCAAGATTGGTCGACAGGCAGCACAGATACGCAGTATTTT
16	TRBV5-8	few	TRBJ1-2	NA	CASSFGDYLTNYGYTF	TGTGCCAGCAGCTTTGGGGACTATTTAACCAACTATGGCTACACCTTC
15	TRBV7-3	few	TRBJ2-2	NA	CASSTSRGGTGELFF	TGTGCCAGCAGCACCTCCAGGGGGGGCACCGGGGAGCTGTTTTTT
15	TRBV12-3/TRBV12-4	NA	TRBJ2-7	NA	CASSFRVGRTYEQYF	TGTGCCAGCAGTTTTAGGGTCGGGCGTACCTACGAGCAGTACTTC
15	TRBV5-1	few	TRBJ2-2	TRBD1	CASSLARGRDGELFF	TGCGCCAGCAGCTTGGCCAGGGGGCGCGACGGGGAGCTGTTTTTT
14	TRBV4-1	NA	TRBJ2-3	NA	CASSQGTGVDTQYF	TGCGCCAGCAGCCAAGGGACGGGGGTGGATACGCAGTATTTT
16	TRBV7-2	many	TRBJ2-3	NA	CASSQGFITPGDTQYF	TGTGCCAGCAGCCAGGGTTTCATAACTCCGGGGGATACGCAGTATTTT
16	TRBV3-1	NA	TRBJ2-3	TRBD2	CASSLLMAGDQDTQYF	TGTGCCAGCAGCCTCCTGATGGCGGGGGATCAAGATACGCAGTATTTT
19	TRBV10-2	NA	TRBJ1-5	TRBD1	CASSELSPMDRGSKQPQHF	TGCGCCAGCAGTGAGCTTTCGCCGATGGACAGGGGGTCAAAGCAGCCCCAGCATTTT
13	TRBV7-6	NA	TRBJ2-5	NA	CASSVQEEETQYF	TGTGCCAGCAGCGTACAGGAAGAAGAGACCCAGTACTTC
12	TRBV29-1	NA	TRBJ2-5	NA	CSGGQFQETQYF	TGCAGCGGTGGACAGTTCCAAGAGACCCAGTACTTC
15	TRBV2	NA	TRBJ2-7	NA	CASRGGPDTFYEQYF	TGTGCCAGCAGGGGAGGCCCCGACACCTTCTACGAGCAGTACTTC
13	TRBV12-3/TRBV12-4	few	TRBJ1-2	TRBD1	CASSPYRGLGYTF	TGTGCCAGCAGTCCGTACAGGGGGCTCGGCTACACCTTC
14	TRBV10-3	many	TRBJ2-3	TRBD2	CASNGAGGPDTQYF	TGTGCCAGCAACGGAGCGGGAGGCCCGGATACGCAGTATTTT
15	TRBV6-2/TRBV6-3	medium-sized	TRBJ2-1	TRBD2	CASSYEVAGANEQFF	TGTGCCAGCAGTTACGAGGTAGCGGGGGCAAATGAGCAGTTCTTC
15	TRBV5-5	NA	TRBJ2-7	NA	CASSKEQGRAYEQYF	TGTGCCAGCAGCAAAGAACAGGGAAGGGCCTACGAGCAGTACTTC
15	TRBV6-5	NA	TRBJ1-4	TRBD1	CASSSRKTGYEKLFF	TGTGCCAGCAGTTCCCGGAAGACAGGGTATGAAAAACTGTTTTTT
12	TRBV25-1	NA	TRBJ2-3	NA	CASSDVNDTQYF	TGTGCCAGCAGTGACGTAAACGATACGCAGTATTTT
14	TRBV12-5	few	TRBJ1-1	TRBD1	CASGSTGSDTEAFF	TGTGCTAGTGGTTCGACAGGGTCGGACACTGAAGCTTTCTTT
14	TRBV5-1	few	TRBJ2-5	TRBD2	CASSTGTSEETQYF	TGCGCCAGCAGCACCGGGACTAGCGAAGAGACCCAGTACTTC
16	TRBV5-1	few	TRBJ2-5	TRBD2	CASSLVAGGAQETQYF	TGCGCCAGCAGCTTGGTAGCGGGGGGGGCACAAGAGACCCAGTACTTC
12	TRBV7-2	NA	TRBJ2-5	NA	CASSRGWETQYF	TGTGCCAGCAGCCGGGGATGGGAGACCCAGTACTTC
13	TRBV11-3	many	TRBJ2-1	NA	CASSLAPQREQFF	TGTGCCAGCAGCTTAGCACCGCAAAGGGAGCAGTTCTTC
12	TRBV5-4	NA	TRBJ2-3	NA	CASTGGEDTQYF	TGTGCCAGCACCGGGGGAGAGGATACGCAGTATTTT
14	TRBV9	NA	TRBJ1-2	NA	CASSPGGTDYGYTF	TGTGCCAGCAGCCCCGGCGGGACCGACTATGGCTACACCTTC
15	TRBV29-1	many	TRBJ1-1	NA	CSVAPGWGMNTEAFF	TGCAGCGTTGCACCGGGTTGGGGGATGAACACTGAAGCTTTCTTT
15	TRBV5-1	NA	TRBJ1-1	NA	CASSAGLQANTEAFF	TGCGCCAGCAGCGCGGGACTCCAAGCGAACACTGAAGCTTTCTTT
13	TRBV7-9	few	TRBJ1-4	NA	CASSFGTREKLFF	TGTGCCAGCAGCTTTGGGACCAGGGAAAAACTGTTTTTT
13	TRBV12-3/TRBV12-4	many	TRBJ1-1	NA	CASSFGGSTEAFF	TGTGCCAGCAGTTTCGGGGGAAGCACTGAAGCTTTCTTT
15	TRBV6-5	NA	TRBJ1-1	NA	CASRKGGSGNTEAFF	TGTGCCAGCAGGAAAGGAGGGAGCGGGAACACTGAAGCTTTCTTT
13	TRBV6-5	NA	TRBJ1-6	NA	CASGVQDFSPLHF	TGTGCCAGCGGCGTACAGGATTTTTCACCCCTCCACTTT
16	TRBV7-9	NA	TRBJ2-6	NA	CASSLRRSSGANVLTF	TGTGCCAGCAGCTTAAGACGATCCTCTGGGGCCAACGTCCTGACTTTC
13	TRBV12-3/TRBV12-4	few	TRBJ2-1	NA	CASSFAYYNEQFF	TGTGCCAGCAGTTTCGCCTACTACAATGAGCAGTTCTTC
15	TRBV13	few	TRBJ2-5	TRBD1	CASSSDRGSGETQYF	TGTGCCAGCAGCTCCGACAGGGGGAGTGGTGAGACCCAGTACTTC
13	TRBV7-2	few	TRBJ1-4	NA	CASSFAGVEKLFF	TGTGCCAGCAGCTTTGCCGGGGTAGAAAAACTGTTTTTT
19	TRBV5-1	few	TRBJ1-6	NA	CASSFAGRKGGGYNSPLHF	TGCGCCAGCAGCTTCGCGGGACGGAAGGGTGGGGGTTATAATTCACCCCTCCACTTT
15	TRBV6-4	many	TRBJ2-1	TRBD2	CASSDTSGGANEQFF	TGTGCCAGCAGTGACACTAGCGGGGGGGCCAATGAGCAGTTCTTC
13	TRBV29-1	many	TRBJ2-3	NA	CSVKEGPTDTQYF	TGCAGCGTTAAGGAGGGACCCACAGATACGCAGTATTTT
18	TRBV4-3	NA	TRBJ2-1	TRBD2	CASSHGGTSGVSYNEQFF	TGCGCCAGCAGCCACGGCGGGACTAGCGGGGTCTCCTACAATGAGCAGTTCTTC
17	TRBV11-2	few	TRBJ2-5	TRBD2	CASSFHAPRGLVETQYF	TGTGCCAGCAGCTTCCACGCCCCCCGGGGACTAGTGGAGACCCAGTACTTC
18	TRBV28	few	TRBJ1-5	NA	CASRRLLGSPPRDQPQHF	TGTGCCAGCAGGCGATTACTGGGGTCCCCCCCACGGGATCAGCCCCAGCATTTT
12	TRBV18	few	TRBJ2-1	TRBD2	CASSPGTSRWVF	TGTGCCAGCTCACCCGGGACTAGCCGGTGGGTCTTC
14	TRBV7-2	few	TRBJ1-5	NA	CASRPGGQNQPQHF	TGTGCCAGCCGTCCGGGGGGGCAGAATCAGCCCCAGCATTTT
16	TRBV7-3	NA	TRBJ2-3	TRBD2	CASSSPTSGGIDTQYF	TGTGCCAGCAGCTCCCCGACTAGCGGGGGTATAGATACGCAGTATTTT
17	TRBV5-8	NA	TRBJ2-6	TRBD1	CASSSDRGGIGANVLTF	TGTGCCAGCAGCTCGGACAGGGGAGGTATTGGGGCCAACGTCCTGACTTTC